This TCR beta chain appears in the sequencing data of a study of T cells in Graves' hyperthyroidism and ophthalmopathy (dated by TCRdb to between 2018 and 2021). Background for the entire study: To identify TCR V-J signatures that set the groups apart, the researchers used a discovery cohort of more than 95 patients, made up of 43 with Graves' ophthalmopathy and 57 with stable Graves' hyperthyroidism. The roughly 94 discovery patients were randomly divided into training and test sets at a 7:3 ratio. The study also compared thyroid tissue and blood T-cell repertoires from a handful of Graves' hyperthyroidism patients. After sampling, hyperthyroidism patients received methimazole starting at 30 mg daily, and ophthalmopathy patients received high-dose intravenous methylprednisolone. Prospective prediction of ophthalmopathy was tested in an independent validation cohort consisting of 18 hyperthyroidism patients and 15 or so patients who later progressed to ophthalmopathy. The paper reports TCR Vbeta CDR3 sequencing of fewer than 150 peripheral blood samples: fewer than 50 ophthalmopathy, around 80 hyperthyroidism and roughly 17 progressor patients. The investigation overall reported the following: No statistical method was used to set the sample size in advance, and investigators knew the group allocation. Most expanded thyroid clonotypes (frequency above 0.001) were also found in blood, which suggests that blood repertoires may mirror thyroid immune responses. Ophthalmopathy was separated from stable hyperthyroidism by a 13 V-J signature model, with over 85% sensitivity and roughly 81% specificity obtained in cross-validation and 80%/75% obtained in testing. In validation, the model predicted progression to ophthalmopathy with approximately 69% sensitivity and 72% to 85% specificity, a median of around six months before onset.

Reading the germline V gene (reference sequence) gives CDR1 SEHNR and CDR2 FQNEAQ. V and J lose 1 base and 10 bases, and a span of 11 bases separates them. Including the terminal cysteine and phenylalanine, the CDR3 comprises 14 residues. CDR3 DNA is the only sequence kept; it has 42 bases, read in frame from the first base. With regard to this clonotype: The antigen this receptor binds is unknown. Base qualities were left out, and no much larger clone turns up one base away.

A patient counted as having stable Graves' hyperthyroidism if no progression to ophthalmopathy occurred over 18 months of follow-up. Hyperthyroidism patients were aged 18 to 65 years and newly diagnosed, with disease duration of less than 2 months. Any patient with an uncontrolled infection, another autoimmune disease, pregnancy or lactation was excluded. Diagnoses relied on clinical symptoms, serum thyroxine and TRAb, thyroid ultrasound and orbital computed tomography. Trizol reagent was used to extract total RNA, and RNA quality was then checked on an Agilent 2100 Bioanalyzer. The TCR beta CDR3 regions were amplified from the RNA transcripts. The TCR CDR3 was subjected to a first round of RT-PCR using the HTBI primer set and the Qiagen OneStep RT-PCR kit. A second multiplex PCR round built the libraries, followed by size selection and purification. Libraries were sequenced paired-end with 100 bp reads on an Illumina HiSeq2000. For the original study's pipeline: SOAPnuke was used to process the raw data, with reads discarded if the reads contained adapters or uncalled bases, had a mean Phred below 15, or lacked an exact constant-primer or identifier match. High-quality paired reads were merged using COPE v1.2.5, and each unique nucleotide sequence was defined as a clonotype. Clonotypes were aligned to IMGT TRBV, TRBD and TRBJ reference segments using MiTCR v1.1. The analysis was restricted to V-J combinations with a frequency above 0.0001, which together covered 99.2% of the repertoires. The TCS score was defined as F50 (clonal expansion) divided by E x V (chaos), with BLOSUM62-based TCRdist calculated between CDR3 peptides within each V-J. Welch's t-statistics and random forest reduced around 550 V-J features to 10 to 15, which were used in a naive Bayes classifier (R e1071). TCRdb took the public reads, trimmed them with fastp at Q25, ran MiXCR for clone calling and kept in-frame beta chains. Duplicate CDR3 protein sequences are folded into a single record with the most common DNA and genes. In this record, the V and J calls reflect TCRdb's handling and not the investigators' own analysis. The sample table records a few hundred thousand distinct CDR3 sequences; just over 45% of these occur just once. The ten top clones hold roughly 8.2% of the sample.

The V and J genes are TRBV7-9 and TRBJ1-6, and possibly TRBD1, on 6 matching bases. Specimen: peripheral blood or thyroid tissue (not recorded which). The receptor comes from a young woman with Graves' hyperthyroidism. Donor details come from another sample of the same person, matched by shared clones. The CDR3 protein is CASSLVGRGSPLHF. In nucleotide form, the sequence is TGTGCCAGCAGCTTAGTCGGCAGGGGCTCACCCCTCCACTTT.